One and the same sample provided the 24 T cell receptor beta chains below, sequenced in a study of OX40 agonist ivuxolimab in advanced cancers. Library preparation employed the immunoSEQ multiplex PCR assay. The source is immuneACCESS, and TCRdb retained only in-frame sequences with V and J called. Part of the clones is not carried over; for the studies checked, unresolved V genes explain less than half of this, and the remainder is unexplained. Counted in this sample were roughly 61,000 clones; around 82% of them appeared once. Clones ranked in the top ten supply approximately 0.56% of the sample. The material sequenced was CD4+ or CD8+ T cells sorted from blood, taken in a trial of the OX40 agonist ivuxolimab. All receptors come from an adult with an advanced solid tumor such as melanoma, head and neck, liver or kidney cancer.

This clone was recorded only once. The chain couples TRBV27 to TRBJ2-7; 10 nucleotides match TRBD2. The CDR3 extends over 15 amino acids. Germline V CDR1 and CDR2: MNHEY, SMNVEV (reference sequence). V lost 6 bases to trimming and J lost 0 bases; unmatched junction nucleotides: 5. CDR3 nucleotides: TGTGCCAGCAGCAGACTAGCGGGCTTCTCCTACGAGCAGTACTTC. This translates into CASSRLAGFSYEQYF.

This clone is a singleton in its sample. V is TRBV18 and J is TRBJ2-7; 7 positions agree with TRBD2. Per the germline V gene, CDR1 is KGHSH and CDR2 is LQKENI. CDR3 length: 15 residues. Germline trimming cut 3 bases from V and 7 bases from J; bases unmatched to any gene: 12. CDR3 nucleotides: TGTGCCAGCTCACCCAGACTAGCAGATGAATTGGAGCAGTACTTC. This sequence encodes CASSPRLADELEQYF.

V gene TRBV14 combines with J gene TRBJ1-6; D not resolved. Trimming removed 0 bases from V and 5 bases from J, with 11 bases in between. This CDR3 is 16 amino acids long. Germline lookup yields CDR1 SGHDN and CDR2 FVKESK. The CDR3 sequence: CASSQELGLDNSPLHF. CDR3 sequence (DNA): TGTGCCAGCAGCCAAGAGCTTGGTTTAGATAATTCACCCCTCCACTTT.

The chain couples TRBV30 to TRBJ2-7; D remains unclear. This CDR3 is 14 amino acids long. Trimming left V 3 bases short and J 0 bases short, with 12 bases between. Germline V gene sequence: CDR1 GTSNPN, CDR2 SVGIG (reference sequence). This chain's CDR3 is CAWSPWTISYEQYF. Here the CDR3 DNA reads TGTGCCTGGAGCCCGTGGACCATCTCCTACGAGCAGTACTTC.

This clone is medium-sized (0.01 to 0.1%) within its sample. The J gene is TRBJ2-7, the V gene TRBV19; 10 positions agree with TRBD1. CDR1 is LNHDA, CDR2 SQIVND, per germline (reference sequence). The CDR3 totals 15 residues. Losses at the gene ends were 4 bases for V and 3 bases for J; bases not matched to a gene: 6. In DNA, the CDR3 is TGTGCCAGTAGTACCCCGGGACAGGGGAACTACGAGCAGTACTTC. It translates to CASSTPGQGNYEQYF.

This clone is a singleton in its sample. The chain joins TRBV5-1 to TRBJ2-1; TRBD2 aligns across 10 bases. J lost 4 bases, V lost 0 bases, and 4 bases had no gene match. CDR3 length: 16 amino acids. CDR1 is SGHRS and CDR2 is YFSETQ in the germline V gene. The CDR3 DNA sequence: TGCGCCAGCAGCTTGGAAAGCGGGAGGGCTTACAATGAGCAGTTCTTC. Protein: CASSLESGRAYNEQFF.

Only a few counts were recorded for this clone. The rearrangement uses TRBV6-5 and TRBJ1-1; tentative D call: TRBD1 (6 bases). Per the germline V gene, CDR1 is MNHEY and CDR2 is SVGAGI. The CDR3 runs to 14 residues. V dropped 6 bases and J dropped 3 bases, with 14 bases sitting between them. CDR3 nucleotide sequence: TGTGCCAGCAGCCGGGGGGCTAAATACACTGAAGCTTTCTTT. It translates to CASSRGAKYTEAFF.

The chain combines TRBV5-4 with TRBJ1-1, with D tentatively TRBD1 (6 bases). V lost 4 bases to trimming and J lost 10 bases, with 29 bases between them. This CDR3 spans 17 amino acids. Germline V lookup: CDR1 SGHNT, CDR2 YYREEE (reference sequence). The CDR3 sequence: CASSRGIRTGNVYGAFF. CDR3 in DNA: TGTGCCAGCAGCCGGGGGATCCGAACAGGGAATGTTTACGGAGCTTTCTTT.

The V and J genes are TRBV6-5 and TRBJ1-2, with D perhaps TRBD1 (5 bases). The CDR3 runs to 13 residues. The germline V gene encodes CDR1 MNHEY and CDR2 SVGAGI. The ends were cut back, 5 bases at V and 4 bases at J, with 11 bases in the middle. The CDR3 sequence: CASSMDKVYGYTF. The CDR3 DNA follows: TGTGCCAGCAGTATGGACAAAGTCTATGGCTACACCTTC.

The chain has TRBV21-1 and TRBJ2-4; the DNA was not compared with TRBD2, the D call given in the table. TRBV21-1 is termed a pseudogene. The CDR3 is 18 amino acids. The CDR3 spells CASSKALAERLAKNIQYF. In nucleotides, the CDR3 is TGTGCCAGCAGCAAAGCGCTAGCGGAAAGGCTAGCCAAAAACATTCAGTACTTC.

The J gene is TRBJ2-1, the V gene TRBV5-1; D might be TRBD1 (5 bases). This CDR3 comprises 15 residues. Between the trimmed V and J ends, which lost 5 bases and 2 bases, there was a span of 14 bases. Germline assignment: CDR1 SGHRS and CDR2 YFSETQ. CDR3 DNA sequence: TGCGCCAGCAGAACTCTAGGGGATGCCTACAATGAGCAGTTCTTC. Protein sequence: CASRTLGDAYNEQFF.

This clone was observed once. One junction end disagrees with the germline gene, perhaps due to a read error. The J gene is TRBJ2-7, the V gene TRBV7-9; D is possibly TRBD2 (5 bases). CDR1 is SEHNR and CDR2 is FQNEAQ in the germline V gene (reference sequence). The CDR3 has 8 amino acids. CDR3 DNA: TGTGCCAGCAGCTCGGAGGATTTC. Protein: CASSSEDF.

The rearrangement joins TRBV15 to TRBJ1-5, with D tentatively TRBD1 (5 bases). This CDR3 comprises 14 residues. V dropped 1 base and J dropped 1 base, with 5 bases sitting between them. CDR1 is LNHNV, CDR2 YYDKDF, per germline (reference sequence). The CDR3 is CATSRGQSNQPQHF. CDR3 nucleotide sequence: TGTGCCACCAGCAGAGGACAGAGCAATCAGCCCCAGCATTTT.

The chain links TRBV4-3 to TRBJ1-4; the D is unclear. In germline, CDR1 is LGHNA, CDR2 YSLEER. This CDR3 is 15 amino acids long. V was cut by 1 base and J by 4 bases, with 10 bases left in between. The CDR3 sequence: CASSQAQRVNEKLFF. CDR3 sequence (DNA): TGCGCCAGCAGCCAAGCTCAGAGAGTTAATGAAAAACTGTTTTTT.

The chain uses TRBV19 and TRBJ1-4; tentative D call: TRBD1 (6 bases). CDR3 length: 17 residues. V lost 6 bases, J lost 0 bases, and 17 bases lay in between. The germline V gene has CDR1 LNHDA and CDR2 SQIVND (reference sequence). CDR3 nucleotide sequence: TGTGCCAGTAGCCGTCGTTGGGGGGGCGCAACTAATGAAAAACTGTTTTTT. Translated: CASSRRWGGATNEKLFF.

The CDR3 sequence is CASSSQSGRAGNEQFF. The CDR3 bases are TGTGCCAGCAGTTCACAAAGCGGGAGGGCCGGCAATGAGCAGTTCTTC. The chain links TRBV28 to TRBJ2-1; 10 bases align to TRBD2. CDR3 size: 16 residues. CDR1 MDHEN and CDR2 SYDVKM come from the germline V gene. V trimming: 4 bases; J trimming: 6 bases; junction bases outside the gene matches: 9.

The chain joins TRBV5-5 to TRBJ2-3; 7 bases align to TRBD2. The CDR3 runs to 16 residues. Germline V gene sequence: CDR1 SGHKS, CDR2 YYEKEE (reference sequence). Unmatched junction bases numbered 9, after V lost 0 bases and J lost 5 bases. The CDR3 DNA reads as TGTGCCAGCAGCTTGGAACGGTGGGCGGGAGAAGATACGCAGTATTTT. Its protein is CASSLERWAGEDTQYF.

This chain links TRBV19 with TRBJ2-7; 9 nucleotides match TRBD2. CDR3 size: 16 residues. Trimming at V came to 1 base and at J to 3 bases, leaving 7 bases not matched to a gene. Germline CDR1 LNHDA, CDR2 SQIVND (reference sequence). CDR3 nucleotide sequence: TGTGCCAGTAGTATAGGTTTACGGCGGGAGGGCTACGAGCAGTACTTC. It yields the protein CASSIGLRREGYEQYF. Supplemented by reference TRBV19 and TRBJ2-7, the full variable domain reads DGGITQSPKYLFRKEGQNVTLSCEQNLNHDAMYWYRQDPGQGLRLIYYSQIVNDFQKGDIAEGYSVSREKKESFPLTVTSAQKNPTAFYLCASSIGLRREGYEQYFGPGTRLTVT.

The rearrangement uses TRBV7-3 and TRBJ2-5; D is perhaps TRBD2 (6 bases). The germline V gene encodes CDR1 SGHTA and CDR2 FQGTGA. This CDR3 comprises 14 residues. V was pared by 5 bases and J by 1 base, with 11 bases between. Here the CDR3 DNA reads TGTGCCAGCAGCCCAACGGGGGTCCAAGAGACCCAGTACTTC. This gives the protein CASSPTGVQETQYF.

The genes are TRBV21-1 and TRBJ2-5; the DNA was not compared with TRBD2, the D call given in the table. TRBV21-1 is recorded as a pseudogene. The CDR3 extends over 14 amino acids. CDR3 nucleotide sequence: TGTGCCACCCAGCCGGGACTCCCGTACGCGCCCCAGTACTTC. It yields the protein CATQPGLPYAPQYF.

Only one count was recorded for this clone. The chain employs TRBV19 and TRBJ1-5; no definite D call. The CDR3 loop spans 15 amino acids. Per the germline V gene, CDR1 is LNHDA and CDR2 is SQIVND (reference sequence). Trimming removed 3 bases at V and 8 bases at J, with 17 bases between. Written as DNA, the CDR3 is TGTGCCAGTAGTATTCGGGCCTCCGAAAGGGAGCCCCAGCATTTT. This codes for CASSIRASEREPQHF.

V gene TRBV10-3 combines with J gene TRBJ2-1; 11 nucleotides match TRBD2. The V segment lost 0 bases and the J segment 7 bases; nucleotides outside the gene matches: 14. Germline loops: CDR1 ENHRY, CDR2 SYGVKD. CDR3 length: 19 residues. CDR3 loop: CAISESPPATSGNLNEQFF. The CDR3 DNA reads TGTGCCATCAGTGAGTCCCCTCCCGCGACTAGCGGGAACTTGAATGAGCAGTTCTTC.

A few counts support this clone. The V gene is TRBV30, the J gene TRBJ1-5; D is undetermined. Germline V gene sequence: CDR1 GTSNPN, CDR2 SVGIG (reference sequence). The CDR3 covers 19 residues. Trimming left V 1 base short and J 2 bases short, with 24 bases between. Here the CDR3 reads CAWSERRALPNTGNQPQHF. The DNA of the CDR3 is TGTGCCTGGAGTGAGAGAAGGGCGCTTCCCAACACGGGCAATCAGCCCCAGCATTTT.

The rearrangement uses TRBV7-2 and TRBJ2-2, with D maybe TRBD1 (5 bases). CDR1 SGHTA and CDR2 FQGNSA come from the germline V gene. The ends were cut back, 5 bases at V and 0 bases at J, with 10 bases in the middle. CDR3 length equals 15 residues. The CDR3 sequence: CASSGRVTNTGELFF. Here the CDR3 DNA reads TGTGCCAGCAGCGGCAGGGTAACGAACACCGGGGAGCTGTTTTTT.